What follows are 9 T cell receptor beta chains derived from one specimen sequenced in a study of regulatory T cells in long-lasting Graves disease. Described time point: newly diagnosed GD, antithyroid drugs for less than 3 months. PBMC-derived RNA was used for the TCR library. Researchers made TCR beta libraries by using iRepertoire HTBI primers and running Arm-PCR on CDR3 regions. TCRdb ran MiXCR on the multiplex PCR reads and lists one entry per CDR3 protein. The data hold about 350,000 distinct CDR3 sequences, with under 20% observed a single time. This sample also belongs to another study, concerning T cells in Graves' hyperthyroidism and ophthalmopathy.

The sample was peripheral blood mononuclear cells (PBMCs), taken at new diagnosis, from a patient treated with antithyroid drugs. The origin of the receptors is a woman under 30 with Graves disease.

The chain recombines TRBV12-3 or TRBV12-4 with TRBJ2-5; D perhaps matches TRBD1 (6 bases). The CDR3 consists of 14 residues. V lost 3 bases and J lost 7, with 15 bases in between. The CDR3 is CASSLGRGIGTQYF. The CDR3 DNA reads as TGTGCCAGCAGTTTGGGCAGGGGAATCGGGACCCAGTACTTC.

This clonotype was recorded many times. This chain's CDR3 is CASRAYSRESDEQYF. The CDR3 DNA reads as TGTGCCAGCAGGGCGTATTCGCGGGAGAGCGACGAGCAGTACTTC. The V call is TRBV6-2 or TRBV6-3, the J call TRBJ2-7; 7 nucleotides align to TRBD2. V lost 6 bases and J lost 5; bases outside the gene matches: 13. This CDR3 region has 15 residues. Germline V lookup: CDR1 MNHEY, CDR2 SVGEGT.

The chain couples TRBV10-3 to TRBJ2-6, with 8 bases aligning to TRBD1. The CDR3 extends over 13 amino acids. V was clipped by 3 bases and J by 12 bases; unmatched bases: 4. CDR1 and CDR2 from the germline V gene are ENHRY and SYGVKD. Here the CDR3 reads CAISDWTGTVLTF. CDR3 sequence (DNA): TGTGCCATCAGTGATTGGACAGGGACCGTCCTGACTTTC.

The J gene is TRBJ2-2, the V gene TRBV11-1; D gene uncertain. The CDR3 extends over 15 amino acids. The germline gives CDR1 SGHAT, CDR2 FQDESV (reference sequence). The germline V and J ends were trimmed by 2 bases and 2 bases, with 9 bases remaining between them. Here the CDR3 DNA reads TGTGCCAGCAGCTTAAGGCTCGCTAACACCGGGGAGCTGTTTTTT. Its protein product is CASSLRLANTGELFF.

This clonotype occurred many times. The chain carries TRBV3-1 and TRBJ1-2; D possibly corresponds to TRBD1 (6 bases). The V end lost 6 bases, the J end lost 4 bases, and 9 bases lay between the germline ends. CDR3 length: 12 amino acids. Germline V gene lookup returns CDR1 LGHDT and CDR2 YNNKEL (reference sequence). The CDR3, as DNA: TGTGCCAGCAGTAGGACAGCCTATGGCTACACCTTC. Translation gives CASSRTAYGYTF.

This CDR3 is CASSLRDWGETQYF. The CDR3 DNA is TGTGCCAGCAGTCTTCGGGACTGGGGGGAGACCCAGTACTTC. The genes are TRBV11-2 and TRBJ2-5, with D perhaps matching TRBD2 (6 bases). With 6 bases removed from V and 5 bases from J, the gap between germline ends came to 16 bases. Germline values: CDR1 SGHAT, CDR2 FQNNGV. This CDR3 region has 14 residues.

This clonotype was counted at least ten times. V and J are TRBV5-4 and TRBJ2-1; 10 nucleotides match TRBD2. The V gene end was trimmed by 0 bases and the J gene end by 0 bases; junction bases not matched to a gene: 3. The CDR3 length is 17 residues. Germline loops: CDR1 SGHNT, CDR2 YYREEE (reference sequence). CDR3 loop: CASSLVASGSSYNEQFF. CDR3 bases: TGTGCCAGCAGCTTGGTTGCTAGCGGGAGCTCCTACAATGAGCAGTTCTTC.

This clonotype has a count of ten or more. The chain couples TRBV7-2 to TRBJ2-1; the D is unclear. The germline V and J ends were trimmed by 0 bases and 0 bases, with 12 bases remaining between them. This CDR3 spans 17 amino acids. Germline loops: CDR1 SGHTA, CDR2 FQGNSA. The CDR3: CASSLASEGRSYNEQFF. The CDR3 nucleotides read TGTGCCAGCAGCTTAGCGTCGGAAGGGCGCTCCTACAATGAGCAGTTCTTC.

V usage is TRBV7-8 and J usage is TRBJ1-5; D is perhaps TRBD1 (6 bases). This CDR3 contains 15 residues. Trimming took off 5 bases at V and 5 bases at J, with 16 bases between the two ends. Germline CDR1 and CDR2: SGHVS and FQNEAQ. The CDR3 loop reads CASSLGQGFDQPQHF. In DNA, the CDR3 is TGTGCCAGCAGCCTGGGCCAGGGGTTCGATCAGCCCCAGCATTTT.